Shown below are 19 T cell receptor beta chains from a single sample sequenced in a study of T cell repertoires in cytomegalovirus infection (dated by TCRdb to 2018 to 2020). Instrument on record: Illumina HiSeq 1500. The raw public reads went through TCRdb reprocessing: fastp at Q25, MiXCR clone calling, in-frame beta chains kept. One record per CDR3 amino acid sequence lists the most common genes and DNA. For this sample there are nearly 450,000 distinct CDR3 sequences; roughly 30% appear just once. The ten most abundant clones make up approximately 15% of the sample. The sample consisted of PBMCs. Source of these receptors: a human donor in good health (CMV status not recorded). Some clones in this sample may be carry-over from other donors' samples.

This clonotype was observed at least ten times. The chain joins TRBV7-6 to TRBJ1-1; 8 bases line up with TRBD1. V lost 0 bases, J lost 6 bases, and 6 bases stayed unmatched. This CDR3 has 15 amino acids. Germline CDR1 reads SGHVS; CDR2 reads FNYEAQ. The DNA of the CDR3 is TGTGCCAGCAGCTTAGCGGGACAGGCCCTCCCTGAAGCTTTCTTT. As protein: CASSLAGQALPEAFF.

In this sample, this clonotype turned up a few times. The CDR3 carries no conserved terminal phenylalanine or tryptophan, so it likely arises from a read error. The V and J genes are TRBV12-3 or TRBV12-4 and TRBJ2-5; maybe TRBD1 (6 bases). V was cut by 6 bases and J by 4 bases, with 18 bases left in between. This CDR3 region has 15 residues. Here the CDR3 DNA reads TGTGCCAGCAGACCGGGACAATCGCCGAGAGAGACCCAGTACTTA. Translating gives CASRPGQSPRETQYL.

Concerning this clonotype itself: One end of the junction varies from germline; a read error may be responsible. The chain combines TRBV19 with TRBJ2-3; no definite D call. Germline V gene data show CDR1 as LNHDA and CDR2 as SQIVND (reference sequence). The CDR3 covers 14 residues. The CDR3: CASIISLNTDTQYF. The CDR3 bases are TGTGCCAGTATTATAAGTCTGAACACAGATACGCAGTATTTT.

Concerning this clonotype itself: Mismatch with germline at one junction end may stem from a read error. The chain combines TRBV5-1 with TRBJ1-1; tentatively, D is TRBD1 (5 bases). The CDR3 sequence is 15 residues long. Germline-derived CDR1 and CDR2 are SGHRS and YFSETQ. The CDR3 bases are TGCGCCAGAAGCTTGAAAGACAGACCGAACACTGAAGCTTTCTTT. Translation: CARSLKDRPNTEAFF.

This clonotype has more than one count but fewer than ten. This chain links TRBV5-6 with TRBJ1-4, with D hard to call. CDR3 size: 14 residues. Germline loops: CDR1 SGHDT, CDR2 YYEEEE. Trimming stripped 3 bases from V and 0 bases from J, with 6 bases between. The CDR3 DNA reads as TGTGCCAGCAGCTGGTTAGCAACTAATGAAAAACTGTTTTTT. Translating it yields CASSWLATNEKLFF. The entire variable domain, with the rest obtained from reference TRBV5-6 and TRBJ1-4, is as follows: DAGVTQSPTHLIKTRGQQVTLRCSPKSGHDTVSWYQQALGQGPQFIFQYYEEEERQRGNFPDRFSGHQFPNYSSELNVNALLLGDSALYLCASSWLATNEKLFFGSGTQLSVL.

Many counts were recorded for this clonotype. The chain joins TRBV7-2 to TRBJ1-6, with TRBD1 matching 9 bases. Germline V gives CDR1 SGHTA, CDR2 FQGNSA. The CDR3 runs to 15 residues. The J segment lost 5 bases and the V segment lost 5 bases, leaving 4 bases of the junction unmatched. CDR3 amino acids: CASSKGQGDNSPLHF. Written as DNA, the CDR3 is TGTGCCAGCAGCAAGGGACAGGGCGATAATTCACCCCTCCACTTT.

This clonotype was counted a few times. The chain has TRBV19 and TRBJ1-2, with unresolved D. This CDR3 has 16 residues. The V end lost 2 bases, the J end lost 8 bases, and 21 bases lay between the germline ends. CDR1 and CDR2 from the germline V gene are LNHDA and SQIVND (reference sequence). CDR3 sequence reads: CASSIKRDPQSYGYTF. The CDR3 nucleotides are TGTGCCAGTAGTATAAAACGGGATCCCCAATCATACGGCTACACCTTC.

Of note for this clonotype: A much larger clone lies one base from this, so it may be a read error. This chain links TRBV6-2 or TRBV6-3 with TRBJ2-3; 7 nucleotides match TRBD2. V shed 6 bases and J 0 bases; nucleotides not matched to a gene: 9. The CDR3 has 16 residues. Germline V lookup: CDR1 MNHEY, CDR2 SVGEGT. The CDR3 DNA sequence: TGTGCCAGCAGGGGTTTTGCGGGGGATAGCACAGATACGCAGTATTTT. This codes for CASRGFAGDSTDTQYF.

The chain carries TRBV7-2 and TRBJ2-2; D call uncertain. Trimming shortened V by 4 bases and J by 7 bases, and 7 bases separated the two germline ends. In germline, CDR1 is SGHTA, CDR2 FQGNSA. The CDR3 is made up of 12 amino acids. The CDR3 bases are TGTGCCAGCAGCTCTCGCGGCGGGGAGCTGTTTTTT. Translation: CASSSRGGELFF.

J is TRBJ1-2 and V is TRBV4-1; D not certain. V was cut by 1 base and J by 1 base, with 10 bases left in between. CDR1 is MGHRA, CDR2 YSYEKL, per germline. This CDR3 is built from 15 residues. CDR3 in amino acids: CASSQGPQFNYGYTF. The CDR3 DNA reads TGCGCCAGCAGCCAAGGGCCCCAGTTTAACTATGGCTACACCTTC.

On this clonotype itself: Because it lacks the conserved phenylalanine or tryptophan at the end, this CDR3 is likely a read error. The chain carries TRBV7-1 and TRBJ2-1, with TRBD2 identical over 8 bases. TRBV7-1 counts as an open reading frame of uncertain function. The V segment lost 5 bases and the J segment 5 bases; nucleotides outside the gene matches: 8. The CDR3 consists of 15 residues. The CDR3 is CASSPTGGRNNEQFL. DNA for the CDR3: TGTGCCAGCAGCCCCACGGGGGGGCGGAACAATGAGCAGTTCTTA.

The table lists this clonotype with a count of one. V is TRBV6-5 and J is TRBJ1-1; D remains ambiguous. Per germline, CDR1 MNHEY and CDR2 SVGAGI. The CDR3 is made up of 14 amino acids. Trimming cost V 6 bases and J 4 bases, with 15 bases left between them. CDR3 amino acids: CASRPSAVSTEAFF. Here the CDR3 DNA reads TGTGCCAGCAGGCCATCGGCGGTAAGCACTGAAGCTTTCTTT.

The rearrangement links TRBV27 to TRBJ2-7; 8 bases match TRBD1. Trimming took 3 bases from V and 4 from J; bases not matched to a gene: 11. Per the germline V gene, CDR1 is MNHEY and CDR2 is SMNVEV (reference sequence). CDR3 length equals 16 residues. The chain's CDR3 is CASSFVGRGREYEQYF. DNA for the CDR3: TGTGCCAGCAGTTTTGTAGGCAGGGGGCGCGAATACGAGCAGTACTTC.

This clonotype was picked up a small number of times. The gene calls are TRBV4-3 and TRBJ1-6; 9 nucleotides line up with TRBD1. The CDR3 has 15 residues. The V and J ends lost 0 bases and 11 bases, in that order; junction bases with no gene match: 5. Looked up from germline, CDR1 is LGHNA and CDR2 is YSLEER. CDR3 sequence reads: CASSQDDRQGAPLHF. CDR3 bases: TGCGCCAGCAGCCAAGACGACAGACAGGGGGCACCCCTCCACTTT.

The chain uses TRBV5-5 and TRBJ2-7; TRBD1 aligns across 10 bases. The CDR3 has 13 amino acids. Germline V gene sequence: CDR1 SGHKS, CDR2 YYEKEE (reference sequence). V shed 6 bases and J 5 bases; nucleotides not matched to a gene: 5. CDR3 sequence: CASNRDRGNEQYF. In DNA form, the CDR3 reads TGTGCCAGCAATCGGGACAGGGGAAACGAGCAGTACTTC.

This chain connects TRBV18 to TRBJ2-1; D unclear. The CDR3 has 13 amino acids. Looked up from germline, CDR1 is KGHSH and CDR2 is LQKENI. Deletions cut 5 bases from V and 6 bases from J, with 11 bases between. The CDR3 region is CASSASQPNEQFF. The CDR3 DNA follows: TGTGCCAGCTCAGCTTCTCAGCCCAATGAGCAGTTCTTC.

This clonotype was detected a few times. The CDR3 here is CASSLDWRGRTDTQYF. The DNA of the CDR3 is TGTGCCAGCAGCTTAGATTGGCGGGGACGCACAGATACGCAGTATTTT. The chain has TRBV11-2 and TRBJ2-3; tentative D call: TRBD2 (6 bases). This CDR3 has 16 residues. V dropped 0 bases and J dropped 1 base, with 11 bases sitting between them. CDR1 is SGHAT, CDR2 FQNNGV, per germline. The complete variable domain, with remaining parts taken from reference TRBV11-2 and TRBJ2-3, reads EAGVAQSPRYKIIEKRQSVAFWCNPISGHATLYWYQQILGQGPKLLIQFQNNGVVDDSQLPKDRFSAERLKGVDSTLKIQPAKLEDSAVYLCASSLDWRGRTDTQYFGPGTRLTVL.

This chain links TRBV28 with TRBJ2-1, with D maybe TRBD1 (8 bases). Between the trimmed V and J ends, which lost 6 bases and 3 bases, there was a span of 15 bases. Per the germline V gene, CDR1 is MDHEN and CDR2 is SYDVKM. The CDR3 has 15 amino acids. The CDR3 sequence: CASRQGGTNYNEQFF. The CDR3 DNA reads TGTGCCAGCAGACAGGGGGGGACAAACTACAATGAGCAGTTCTTC.

Remarks on this clonotype: A single base separates this from a much larger clone, so it may be a read error. The CDR3 does not close with the conserved phenylalanine or tryptophan, likely indicating a read error. V gene TRBV12-3 or TRBV12-4 combines with J gene TRBJ2-2; perhaps TRBD2 as D (6 bases). Deletions cut 5 bases from V and 8 bases from J, with 18 bases between. This CDR3 is 15 amino acids long. The CDR3 is CASSLLVGGLGELFL. DNA of the CDR3: TGTGCCAGCAGTCTCCTGGTCGGGGGTCTGGGGGAGCTGTTTTTG.